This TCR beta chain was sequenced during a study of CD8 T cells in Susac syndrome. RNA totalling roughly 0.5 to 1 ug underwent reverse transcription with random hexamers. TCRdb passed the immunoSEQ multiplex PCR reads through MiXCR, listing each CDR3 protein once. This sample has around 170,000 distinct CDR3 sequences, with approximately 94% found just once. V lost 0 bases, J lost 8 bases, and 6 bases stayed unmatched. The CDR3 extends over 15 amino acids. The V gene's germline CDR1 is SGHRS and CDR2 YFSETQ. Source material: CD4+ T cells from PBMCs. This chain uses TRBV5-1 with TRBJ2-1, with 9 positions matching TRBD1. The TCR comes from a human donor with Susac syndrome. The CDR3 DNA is TGCGCCAGCAGCTTGGTGCGGGGACAGGGCGATGAGCAGTTCTTC. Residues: CASSLVRGQGDEQFF. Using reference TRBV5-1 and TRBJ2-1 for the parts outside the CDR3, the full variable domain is KAGVTQTPRYLIKTRGQQVTLSCSPISGHRSVSWYQQTPGQGLQFLFEYFSETQRNKGNFPGRFSGRQFSNSRSEMNVSTLELGDSALYLCASSLVRGQGDEQFFGPGTRLTVL.